Listed below are T cell receptor beta chains from one sample, sequenced in a study of naive and memory T cell subsets. MiXCR, applied by TCRdb to the UMI-ligation and nested PCR reads, yields one record per CDR3 protein. The repertoire includes 95,000 to 150,000 distinct CDR3 sequences, 36% of them detected once, and 0.8% to 1% sits in the top ten. Sequenced: central memory CD4+ T cells from blood. These receptors came from a human donor in good health. The CDR3 runs from the conserved cysteine through the conserved F or W. A D gene is named only where the DNA matches it firmly. The size of a clone is reported for some rows only, either as once, few or many, or as a class for expanded clones.

>TRBJ2-2|.|TRBV9|few
TGTGCCAGCAGCGTCGACCTTTCCGGGGAGCTGTTTTTT
CASSVDLSGELFF
>TRBJ2-1|.|TRBV20-1|.
TGCAGTGCTAGATTGAGACACTCGAATAATGAGCAGTTCTTC
CSARLRHSNNEQFF
>TRBJ2-3|TRBD2|TRBV9|few
TGTGCCAGCAGCCCCAGCGGGACCCGCACAGATACGCAGTATTTT
CASSPSGTRTDTQYF
>TRBJ2-3|.|TRBV10-3|few
TGTGCCATCAGTGAGCCGGGTTTCACAGATACGCAGTATTTT
CAISEPGFTDTQYF
>TRBJ2-7|.|TRBV28|.
TGTGCCAGCAGTTTTGCGACTAACTACGAGCAGTACTTC
CASSFATNYEQYF
>TRBJ1-5|.|TRBV7-2|.
TGTGCCAGCAGCCCCCAACAGGGCCAGCCCCAGCATTTT
CASSPQQGQPQHF
>TRBJ1-1|.|TRBV5-1|.
TGCGCCAGCAGTCATGGGGGAAACACTGAAGCTTTCTTT
CASSHGGNTEAFF
>TRBJ2-3|TRBD1|TRBV20-1|.
TGCAGTGCTTTAAGACCGGGACAGGGTGTAGCAGATACGCAGTATTTT
CSALRPGQGVADTQYF
>TRBJ1-1|.|TRBV29-1|few
TGCAGCGTAGCAAGGACAGCGCCGAGTGTTTTCTTT
CSVARTAPSVFF
>TRBJ2-1|.|TRBV30|.
TGTGCCTGGAGGGGTGAGATCAATGAGCAGTTCTTC
CAWRGEINEQFF
>TRBJ2-3|TRBD2|TRBV3-1|once
TGTGCCAGCAGCCAAACTAGCGGGTCAGATACGCAGTATTTT
CASSQTSGSDTQYF
>TRBJ2-5|TRBD2|TRBV29-1|many
TGCAGCGTTCGACTAGCGGGAAGTAGGAAGACCCAGTACTTC
CSVRLAGSRKTQYF
>TRBJ2-2|.|TRBV7-3|.
TGTGCCAGCAGCTTAGAGGCCAACGGGGAGCTGTTTTTT
CASSLEANGELFF
>TRBJ2-5|TRBD2|TRBV13|.
TGTGCCAGCAGCATGACTAGCGGCCAAGAGACCCAGTACTTC
CASSMTSGQETQYF
>TRBJ2-7|TRBD1|TRBV11-2|.
TGTGCCAGCACCCCGGACAGGACAACCTACGAGCAGTACTTC
CASTPDRTTYEQYF
>TRBJ2-7|.|TRBV7-2|.
TGTGCCAGCAGCCCAGAGGGCGGGATAACCTACGAGCAGTACTTC
CASSPEGGITYEQYF
>TRBJ2-7|.|TRBV7-2|.
TGTGCCAGCAGCTCCCCCCGGGAGTACGAGCAGTACTTC
CASSSPREYEQYF
>TRBJ1-1|TRBD1|TRBV28|few
TGTGCCAGCAGCCGGGACAGGTTGAACACTGAAGCTTTCTTT
CASSRDRLNTEAFF
>TRBJ2-2|.|TRBV29-1|.
TGCAGCGTCAGCCGGGACTTAGCGAACACCGGGGAGCTGTTTTTT
CSVSRDLANTGELFF
>TRBJ2-7|TRBD2|TRBV20-1|.
TGCAGTGCTAGAGTTATGGGACTAGCGGGCCATTACGAGCAGTACTTC
CSARVMGLAGHYEQYF
>TRBJ1-5|.|TRBV7-2|.
TGTGCCAGCAGCTTTAGACTAAGCAATCAGCCCCAGCATTTT
CASSFRLSNQPQHF
>TRBJ2-3|.|TRBV5-1|.
TGCGCCAGCAGCCCTCTAGCCAGCACAGATACGCAGTATTTT
CASSPLASTDTQYF
>TRBJ2-1|TRBD1|TRBV20-1|.
TGCAGTGCTAGAGATTTTCGCGGACAGGGGGACAATGAGCAGTTCTTC
CSARDFRGQGDNEQFF
>TRBJ1-5|.|TRBV7-2|few
TGTGCCAGCAGCTTAGACGGCTGGGGCAATCAGCCCCAGCATTTT
CASSLDGWGNQPQHF
>TRBJ2-1|.|TRBV11-2|.
TGTGCCAGCAGCTCGAGGACGGACCGGGACCAGCAGTTCTTC
CASSSRTDRDQQFF
>TRBJ2-7|TRBD2|TRBV6-4|many
TGTGCCAGCAGTGACTGTAGACTAGCGGAGCTCCCTTACGAGCAGTACTTC
CASSDCRLAELPYEQYF
>TRBJ2-4|.|TRBV7-2|few
TGTGCCAGCAGCCCTACCCGGTTATTAGCCAAAAACATTCAGTACTTC
CASSPTRLLAKNIQYF
>TRBJ2-5|TRBD2|TRBV3-1|.
TGTGCCAGCAGCCGTACGATAGCGGGAGGAAGGGTGACCCAGTACTTC
CASSRTIAGGRVTQYF
>TRBJ2-2|TRBD2|TRBV4-3|.
TGCGCCAGCAGCCAAGTTGCGGGACTAAAAGGCGGGGAGCTGTTTTTT
CASSQVAGLKGGELFF